This T cell receptor (beta chain) is from a study of tumor and adjacent non-tumor tissue in lung cancer (dated by TCRdb to the late 2010s). Study-wide context: By cancer type, the cohort comprised around 11 adenocarcinoma patients, 2 squamous cell carcinoma patients and 1 small cell lung cancer patient. For each patient, one tumor sample and one normal lung sample were taken, giving thirty paired specimens that underwent TCRbeta CDR3 sequencing. The 15 enrolled patients, of whom some ten were men and 5 were women, were aged about 31 to 85 years and were diagnosed with TNM stage I to III disease. In total, sequencing yielded 125,075,908 productive TCRbeta reads, which works out to an average of approximately 4 million reads per sample. Bulk TCRbeta repertoires were compared between lung tumor tissue and matched distant non-tumor lung tissue obtained from more than twelve lung cancer patients. What the work shows at the level of the full study, not this receptor alone: Tumor tissue showed significantly greater TCR diversity (inverse Simpson) than normal lung tissue (approximately 400 vs 170, P = 0.0075, Mann-Whitney U test). Younger patients had significantly higher TCR diversity, and higher tumor TCR diversity was associated with shorter overall and disease-free survival. Because peripheral blood was not sequenced, blood TCRbeta repertoires in the lung cancer patients of the study were not examined. With only approximately 15 patients in the cohort, the authors noted that larger samples and more detailed clinical data are needed. The top 100 clones made up a significantly larger cumulative share of the repertoire in normal lung than in tumor tissue. Neither the sequencing platform nor unique molecular identifiers are mentioned in the methods.

The CDR3 runs 13 residues from the cysteine to the phenylalanine. Left in the record is the CDR3 DNA by itself, 39 bases read in frame from the first base. CDR1 and CDR2 were assigned from the germline V gene as LGHNA and YNFKEQ. For this chain, trimming is 9 bases at the V end and 3 bases at the J end, and the number of junction bases without a gene match is 7. Remarks on this clonotype: Its antigen target is currently unknown. Base qualities are not at hand, and no much larger clone is one base apart.

RNA was extracted from bulk unsorted tissue and checked for quality with a NanoDrop ND-1000 and an Agilent 2100. Distant non-tumor tissue taken more than 3 cm from the tumor edge was used as the normal lung sample. All donors had newly diagnosed lung cancer, had not received prior chemotherapy, and were admitted for thoracic surgery in China between August and November 2014. Patients with previous radiotherapy or chemotherapy, or with another concurrent cancer, were excluded from the study. Surgical tissue pieces of roughly 1-2.2 cm3 were preserved in RNAlater solution and stored at -80 °C until use. Library preparation employed multiplex PCR. The sequencer was an Illumina HiSeq 2500. TCRbeta libraries were constructed through three rounds of nested PCR with primers (Table S4) according to protocols adapted from ARM-PCR. Before sequencing, PCR products of 200-500 bp were cut from the gel and purified using the QIAquick gel extraction kit. Per the authors' processing: Trimmomatic was used to clean the reads, FLASH merged the cleaned reads into complete CDR3 sequences, and MiTCR assigned the sequences to V(D)J germline segments. VDJtools was used to compute clonal diversity as the inverse Simpson's index. A read counted as productive if the sequence was in-frame and lacked a premature stop codon. TCRdb redid the processing of the public reads, applying fastp at Q25 and MiXCR, and retained in-frame beta chains. Rows merge per CDR3 protein into single entries with the most common DNA and genes. TCRdb's processing, not the study's, gives the V and J calls here. Across this sample there are 110,000 or so distinct CDR3 sequences, with around 57% seen only once. 19% of the sample is taken by the ten largest.

Sequenced input: distant non-tumor lung tissue. The chain uses TRBV4-2 and TRBJ1-1, with TRBD1 matching 7 junction bases. The TCR was taken from a man in his 60s with non-small cell lung cancer. The CDR3 protein: CARSQGTDTEAFF. At the DNA level, the sequence is TGTGCCAGAAGTCAGGGGACAGACACTGAAGCTTTCTTT.